Below are 3 T cell receptor beta chains sequenced from a single sample in a study of T cells expressing NK-cell markers (dated by TCRdb to between 2020 and 2021). The protocol used for the library was 5' RACE. The instrument given in TCRdb is Illumina HiSeq 2000. Each entry corresponds to one CDR3 protein sequence from reads that TCRdb reprocessed, and DNA is not given. In this sample's table one finds under 500,000 distinct CDR3 sequences. More than 7% of the sample comes from the top ten. Sequenced input: blood T cells: a sorted CD56 or NKG2C T cell subset, CD4+ or CD8+ T cells, or bulk PBMC T cells (not recorded which). These receptors all stem from a woman aged 18 to 75 in good health.

The chain recombines TRBV6-1 with TRBJ1-2; lacking DNA, the TRBD1 call made by TCRdb goes unchecked. CDR3 length: 16 amino acids. Germline CDR1 reads MNHNS; CDR2 reads SASEGT. The CDR3: CASRRGQGRSNYGYTF.

This chain links TRBV12-3 or TRBV12-4 with TRBJ1-3. The CDR3 totals 12 residues. This CDR3 reads CASRATGNTIYF.

The chain employs TRBV5-1 and TRBJ2-7; the D gene TCRdb calls, TRBD2, cannot be checked with no DNA. This CDR3 has 13 amino acids. Per the germline V gene, CDR1 is SGHRS and CDR2 is YFSETQ. This chain's CDR3 is CASSLAQGREQYF.